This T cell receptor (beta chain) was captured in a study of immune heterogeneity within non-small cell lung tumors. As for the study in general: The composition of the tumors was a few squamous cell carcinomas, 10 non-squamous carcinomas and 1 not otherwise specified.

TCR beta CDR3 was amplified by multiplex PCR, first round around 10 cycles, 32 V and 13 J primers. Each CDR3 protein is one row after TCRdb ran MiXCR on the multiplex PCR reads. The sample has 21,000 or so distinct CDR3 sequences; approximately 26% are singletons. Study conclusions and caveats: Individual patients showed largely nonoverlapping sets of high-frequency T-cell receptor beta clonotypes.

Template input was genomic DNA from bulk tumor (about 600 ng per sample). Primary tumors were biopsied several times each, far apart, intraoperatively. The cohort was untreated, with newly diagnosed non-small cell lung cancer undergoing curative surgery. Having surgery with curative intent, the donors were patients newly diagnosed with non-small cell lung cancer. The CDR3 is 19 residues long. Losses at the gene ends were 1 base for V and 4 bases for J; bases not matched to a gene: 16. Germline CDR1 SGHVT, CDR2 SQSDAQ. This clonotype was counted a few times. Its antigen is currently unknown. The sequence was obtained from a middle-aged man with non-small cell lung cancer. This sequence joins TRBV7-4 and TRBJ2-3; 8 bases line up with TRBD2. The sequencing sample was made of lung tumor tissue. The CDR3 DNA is TGTGCCAGCAGCTTAGTCCCACTTTGGGTAGCGGGGTGTCCAGATACGCAGTATTTT. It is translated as CASSLVPLWVAGCPDTQYF.